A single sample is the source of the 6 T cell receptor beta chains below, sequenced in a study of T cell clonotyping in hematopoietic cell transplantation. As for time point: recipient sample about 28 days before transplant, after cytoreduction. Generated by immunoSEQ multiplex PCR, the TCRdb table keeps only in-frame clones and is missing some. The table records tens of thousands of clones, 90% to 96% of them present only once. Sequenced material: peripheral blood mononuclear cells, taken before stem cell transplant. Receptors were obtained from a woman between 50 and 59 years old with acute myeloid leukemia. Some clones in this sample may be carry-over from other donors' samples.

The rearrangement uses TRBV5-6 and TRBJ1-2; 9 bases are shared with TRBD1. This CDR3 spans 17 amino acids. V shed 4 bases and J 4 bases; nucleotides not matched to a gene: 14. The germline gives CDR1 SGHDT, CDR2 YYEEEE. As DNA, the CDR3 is TGTGCCAGCAGCCTTGGACAGGGGACTGGGGGATTCTATGGCTACACCTTC. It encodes CASSLGQGTGGFYGYTF.

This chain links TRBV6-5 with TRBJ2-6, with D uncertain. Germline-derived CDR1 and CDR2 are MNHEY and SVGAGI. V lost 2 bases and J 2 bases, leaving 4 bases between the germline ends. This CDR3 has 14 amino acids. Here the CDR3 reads CASSYVAGANVLTF. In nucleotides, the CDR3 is TGTGCCAGCAGTTACGTGGCTGGGGCCAACGTCCTGACTTTC.

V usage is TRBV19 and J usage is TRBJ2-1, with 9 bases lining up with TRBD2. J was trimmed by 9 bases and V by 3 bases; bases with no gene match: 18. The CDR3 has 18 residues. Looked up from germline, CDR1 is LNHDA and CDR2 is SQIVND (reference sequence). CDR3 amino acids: CASSIPGSWASGITEQFF. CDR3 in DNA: TGTGCCAGTAGTATCCCCGGCTCGTGGGCTAGCGGGATTACTGAGCAGTTCTTC.

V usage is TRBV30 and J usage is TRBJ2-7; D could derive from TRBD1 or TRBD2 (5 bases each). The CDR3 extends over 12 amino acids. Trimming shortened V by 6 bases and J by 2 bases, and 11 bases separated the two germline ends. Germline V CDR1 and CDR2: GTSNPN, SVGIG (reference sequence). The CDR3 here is CACRGRTYEQYF. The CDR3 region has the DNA TGTGCCTGCCGGGGACGGACCTACGAGCAGTACTTC.

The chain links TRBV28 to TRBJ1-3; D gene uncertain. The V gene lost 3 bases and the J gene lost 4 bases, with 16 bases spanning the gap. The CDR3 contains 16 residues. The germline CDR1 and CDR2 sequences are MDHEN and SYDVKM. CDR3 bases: TGTGCCAGCAGTTTGCGCCAGGTATATAGGGGAAACACCATATATTTT. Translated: CASSLRQVYRGNTIYF.

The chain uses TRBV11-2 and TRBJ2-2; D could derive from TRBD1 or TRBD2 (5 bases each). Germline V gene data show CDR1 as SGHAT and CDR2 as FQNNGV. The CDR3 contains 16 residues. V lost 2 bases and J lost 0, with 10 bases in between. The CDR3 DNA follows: TGTGCCAGCAGCTTAAGGATGGGGGCGAACACCGGGGAGCTGTTTTTT. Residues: CASSLRMGANTGELFF.